The entry below gives a single T cell receptor beta chain sequence along with its context. The target of this receptor is not known. The record has no base qualities; no much larger clone is one base away. This CDR3 is also generated by other DNA sequences in the sample. This record comes from a study of blood T cell repertoires in COVID-19 (dated by TCRdb to the early 2020s). Study-wide context: Samples covering the acute and convalescent phases of COVID-19 were provided by collaborators in the United States, Italy and Spain. The material from the prospective study consisted of cDNA or gDNA derived from T cells, B-cell-depleted T cells, or PBMCs. Subjects who had been exposed to COVID-19, were actively infected with it, or had recovered from it provided the deeply sampled blood TCRbeta repertoires that made up the dataset. The repertoires were made available in a free public database intended to serve as a resource for research on the immune response to SARS-CoV-2. The samples were drawn from the first 160 participants of the ongoing ImmuneRACE study and from over a thousand subjects provided by 6 global collaborators. A de-identified subject ID, COVID-19 status, age in years and sex were almost always included in the sample metadata. Where available, HLA class I and class II types were obtained from metadata supplied by the sample provider rather than from assay-based typing. Points the paper makes about the study in general: How much clinical and demographic metadata was included differed by source and by participant, and the metadata was provided uncurated.

The germline V gene (reference sequence) specifies MNHEY as CDR1 and SMNVEV as CDR2. At the junction V is shortened by 8 bases and J by 2 bases; bases outside the gene matches: 5. The CDR3 spans 14 residues, from the cysteine through the phenylalanine. Here the CDR3 DNA is all that survives: 42 bases in frame from base 1. TCRbeta CDR3 regions were amplified from genomic DNA by means of the immunoSEQ Assay, a bias-controlled multiplex PCR. The original methods were these. The number of nucleated cells in each sample was estimated by amplification of reference gene primers within the assay. To quantify the absolute abundance of each unique TCRbeta CDR3 rearrangement, sequence reads were collapsed and filtered. For each sample, productive Simpson clonality was calculated as the square root of Simpson's diversity index across productive rearrangements. TCRdb limited this immuneACCESS table to in-frame rearrangements with V and J called. A share of clones is missing; checked studies link under half to unresolved V genes, and the rest is unexplained. The V and J calls and clone size come from that table; D and trimming were worked out from the DNA. This sample lists 210,000 or so clones; roughly 76% were detected once. The ten largest clones capture approximately 5% of the sample.

Collaborating institutions collected whole blood in K2EDTA tubes following their own protocols. For TCRbeta analysis, collaborator samples were shipped as frozen whole blood, as isolated PBMCs, or as DNA extracted from either sample type. The V and J segments used are TRBV27 and TRBJ2-3, with 9 bases in between that match TRBD1. This receptor was taken from a human donor in a cohort sampled during active COVID-19. The sequenced sample was peripheral blood. The DNA is TGTGCCAGCGGACACAGGGGGCCCACAGATACGCAGTATTTT. This codes for CASGHRGPTDTQYF.